The T cell receptor (beta chain) described here comes from a study of T cell changes during pregnancy in multiple sclerosis. Germline V gene data show CDR1 as SNHLY and CDR2 as FYNNEI. The junction had 13 bases not matched to a gene; V was cut back by 6 bases and J by 4 bases. The CDR3 spans 17 residues. Assay used: immunoSEQ multiplex PCR; TCRdb lists only in-frame clones, some missing. The sample lists around 40,000 clones, approximately 92% occurring once. The J gene is TRBJ2-2, the V gene TRBV2, with TRBD1 identical over 8 bases. This clonotype originated in a female donor with multiple sclerosis, enrolled in a pregnancy study. Here the sequenced sample was CD8+ T cells from peripheral blood mononuclear cells, taken before pregnancy. CDR3 sequence reads: CASRNFSGGSATGELFF. CDR3 DNA sequence: TGTGCCAGCAGGAACTTCTCAGGGGGCTCGGCCACCGGGGAGCTGTTTTTT.